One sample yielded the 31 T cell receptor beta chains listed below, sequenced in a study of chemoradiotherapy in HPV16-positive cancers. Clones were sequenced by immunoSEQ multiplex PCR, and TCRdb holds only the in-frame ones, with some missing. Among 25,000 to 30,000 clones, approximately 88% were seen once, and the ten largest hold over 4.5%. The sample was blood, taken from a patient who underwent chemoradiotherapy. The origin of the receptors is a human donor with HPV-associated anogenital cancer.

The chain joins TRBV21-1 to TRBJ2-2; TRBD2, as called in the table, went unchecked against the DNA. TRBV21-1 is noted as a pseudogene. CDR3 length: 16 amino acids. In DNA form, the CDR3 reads TGTGCCAGCAGCAAAGAACTAGCGGTGTACACCGGGGAGCTGTTTTTT. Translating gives CASSKELAVYTGELFF.

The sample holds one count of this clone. DNA of the CDR3: TGTGCCAGCAGCTTAGGGGGAGGGGCAGAGACCCAGTACTTC. Residues: CASSLGGGAETQYF. The V and J genes are TRBV11-2 and TRBJ2-5, with 7 bases that match TRBD2. Looked up from germline, CDR1 is SGHAT and CDR2 is FQNNGV. J lost 4 bases, V lost 1 base, and 3 bases had no gene match. The CDR3 contains 14 residues.

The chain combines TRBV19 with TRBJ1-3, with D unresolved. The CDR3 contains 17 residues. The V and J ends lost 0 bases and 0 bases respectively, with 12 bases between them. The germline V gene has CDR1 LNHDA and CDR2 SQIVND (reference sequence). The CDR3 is CASSIEAGSYSGNTIYF. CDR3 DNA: TGTGCCAGTAGTATAGAGGCGGGCAGCTACTCTGGAAACACCATATATTTT.

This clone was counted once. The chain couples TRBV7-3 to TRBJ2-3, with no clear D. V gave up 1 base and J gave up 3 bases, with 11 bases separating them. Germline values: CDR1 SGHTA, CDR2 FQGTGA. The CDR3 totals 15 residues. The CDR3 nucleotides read TGTGCCAGCAGCTTAAACCCAACCGCTACAGATACGCAGTATTTT. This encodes CASSLNPTATDTQYF.

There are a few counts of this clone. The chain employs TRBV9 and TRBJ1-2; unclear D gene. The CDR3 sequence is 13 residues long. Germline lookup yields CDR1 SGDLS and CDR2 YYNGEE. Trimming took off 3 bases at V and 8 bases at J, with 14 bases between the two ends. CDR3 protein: CASSAPGRAGYTF. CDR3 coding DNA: TGTGCCAGCAGCGCCCCGGGGAGGGCGGGCTACACCTTC.

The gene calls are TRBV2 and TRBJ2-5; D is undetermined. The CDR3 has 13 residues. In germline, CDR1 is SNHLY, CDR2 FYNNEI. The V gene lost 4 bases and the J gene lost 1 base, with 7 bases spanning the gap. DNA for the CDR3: TGTGCCAGCAGTGTACAGACCCAAGAGACCCAGTACTTC. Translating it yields CASSVQTQETQYF.

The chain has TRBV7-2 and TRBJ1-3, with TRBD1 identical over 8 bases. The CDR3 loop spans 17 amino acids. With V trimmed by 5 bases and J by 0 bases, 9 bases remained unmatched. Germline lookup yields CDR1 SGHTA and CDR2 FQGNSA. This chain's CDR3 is CASSPRTGWDSGNTIYF. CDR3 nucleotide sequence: TGTGCCAGCAGCCCCCGGACAGGGTGGGACTCTGGAAACACCATATATTTT.

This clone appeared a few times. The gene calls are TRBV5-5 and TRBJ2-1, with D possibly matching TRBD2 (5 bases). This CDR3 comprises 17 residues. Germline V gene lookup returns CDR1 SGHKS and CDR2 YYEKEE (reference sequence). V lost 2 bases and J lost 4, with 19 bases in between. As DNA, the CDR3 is TGTGCCAGCAGCTTTGGGCCGGAGCCCCGGGGATACAATGAGCAGTTCTTC. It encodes CASSFGPEPRGYNEQFF.

CDR3 residues: CASSTRHPGGETGELFF. CDR3 DNA sequence: TGCGCCAGCAGCACCCGACACCCAGGGGGCGAGACCGGGGAGCTGTTTTTT. The genes are TRBV5-1 and TRBJ2-2, with 8 bases matching TRBD1. With 4 bases clipped from V and 5 bases from J, the junction kept 13 bases outside the gene matches. Germline loops: CDR1 SGHRS, CDR2 YFSETQ. The CDR3 totals 17 residues.

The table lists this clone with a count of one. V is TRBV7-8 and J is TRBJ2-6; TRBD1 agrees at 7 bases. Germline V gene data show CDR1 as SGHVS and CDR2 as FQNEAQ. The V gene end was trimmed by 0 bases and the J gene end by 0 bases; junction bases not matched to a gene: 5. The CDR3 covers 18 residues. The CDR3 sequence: CASSLAVGTDSGANVLTF. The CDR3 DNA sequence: TGTGCCAGCAGCTTAGCCGTAGGGACAGACTCTGGGGCCAACGTCCTGACTTTC.

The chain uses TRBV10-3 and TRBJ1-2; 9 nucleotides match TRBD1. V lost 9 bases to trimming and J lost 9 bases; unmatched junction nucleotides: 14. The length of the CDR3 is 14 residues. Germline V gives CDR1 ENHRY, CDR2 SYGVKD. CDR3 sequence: CAIRSDKQGASYTF. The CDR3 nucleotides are TGTGCCATTCGGTCCGACAAACAGGGGGCGAGCTACACCTTC.

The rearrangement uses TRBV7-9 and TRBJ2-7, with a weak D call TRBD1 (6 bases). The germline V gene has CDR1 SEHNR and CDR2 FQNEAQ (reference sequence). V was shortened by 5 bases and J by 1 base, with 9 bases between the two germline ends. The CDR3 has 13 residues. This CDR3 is CASSRTGSYEQYF. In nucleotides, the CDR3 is TGTGCCAGCAGCCGTACAGGGTCCTACGAGCAGTACTTC.

CDR3 bases: TGTGCCAGCAGTGAAAGGGACTACTCTGGAAACACCATATATTTT. Amino acids: CASSERDYSGNTIYF. V and J are TRBV2 and TRBJ1-3, with D possibly being TRBD1 (5 bases). Between the trimmed V and J ends, which lost 2 bases and 0 bases, there was a span of 8 bases. Germline CDR1 is SNHLY and CDR2 is FYNNEI. CDR3 length equals 15 residues.

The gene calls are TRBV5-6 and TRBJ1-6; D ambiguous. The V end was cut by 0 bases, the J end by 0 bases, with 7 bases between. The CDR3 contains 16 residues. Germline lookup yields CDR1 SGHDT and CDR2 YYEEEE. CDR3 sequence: CASSLVGSSYNSPLHF. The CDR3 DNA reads TGTGCCAGCAGCTTGGTGGGTAGCTCCTATAATTCACCCCTCCACTTT.

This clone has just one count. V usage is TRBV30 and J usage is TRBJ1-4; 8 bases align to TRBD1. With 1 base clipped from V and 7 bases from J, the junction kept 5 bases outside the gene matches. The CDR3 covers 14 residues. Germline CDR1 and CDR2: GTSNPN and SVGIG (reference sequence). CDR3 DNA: TGTGCCTGGAGTGCTCAGGGGGCGGTTGAAAAACTGTTTTTT. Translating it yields CAWSAQGAVEKLFF.

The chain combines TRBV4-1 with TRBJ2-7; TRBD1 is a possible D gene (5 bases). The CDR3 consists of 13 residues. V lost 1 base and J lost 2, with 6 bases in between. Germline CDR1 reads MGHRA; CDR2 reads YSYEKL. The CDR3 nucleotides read TGCGCCAGCAGCCAAGGGGGCCCCTACGAGCAGTACTTC. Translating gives CASSQGGPYEQYF.

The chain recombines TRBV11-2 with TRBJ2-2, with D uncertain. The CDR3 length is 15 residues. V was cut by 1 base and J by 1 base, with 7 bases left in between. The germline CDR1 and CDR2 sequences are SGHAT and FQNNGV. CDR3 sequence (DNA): TGTGCCAGCAGCTTAGTTTTACAGAACACCGGGGAGCTGTTTTTT. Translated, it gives CASSLVLQNTGELFF.

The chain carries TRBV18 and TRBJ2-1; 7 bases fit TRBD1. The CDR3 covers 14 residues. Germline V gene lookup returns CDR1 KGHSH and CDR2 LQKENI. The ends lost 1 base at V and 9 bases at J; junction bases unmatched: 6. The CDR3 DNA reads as TGTGCCAGCTCACCACAGGGACAGTCCCTTGAGCAGTTCTTC. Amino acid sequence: CASSPQGQSLEQFF.

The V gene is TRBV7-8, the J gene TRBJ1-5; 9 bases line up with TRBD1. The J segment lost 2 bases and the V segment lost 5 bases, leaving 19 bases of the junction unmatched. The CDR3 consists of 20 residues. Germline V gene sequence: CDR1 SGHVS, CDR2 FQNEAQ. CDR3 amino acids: CASSPILPGQGRRGNQPQHF. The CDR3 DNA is TGTGCCAGCAGCCCGATCCTACCGGGACAGGGACGGCGTGGCAATCAGCCCCAGCATTTT.

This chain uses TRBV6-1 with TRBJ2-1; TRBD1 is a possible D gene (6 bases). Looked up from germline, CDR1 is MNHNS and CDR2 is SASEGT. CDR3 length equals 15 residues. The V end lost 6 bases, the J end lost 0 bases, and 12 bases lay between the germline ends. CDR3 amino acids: CASRLDRYSYNEQFF. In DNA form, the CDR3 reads TGTGCCAGCAGACTAGACAGGTACTCCTACAATGAGCAGTTCTTC.

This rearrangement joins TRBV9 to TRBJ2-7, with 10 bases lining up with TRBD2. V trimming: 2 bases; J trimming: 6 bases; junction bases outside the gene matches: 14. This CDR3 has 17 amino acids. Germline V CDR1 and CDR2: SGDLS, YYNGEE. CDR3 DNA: TGTGCCAGCAGCGTTTACAGCGGGGGGGCCTTTCCAACCGAGCAGTACTTC. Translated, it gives CASSVYSGGAFPTEQYF.

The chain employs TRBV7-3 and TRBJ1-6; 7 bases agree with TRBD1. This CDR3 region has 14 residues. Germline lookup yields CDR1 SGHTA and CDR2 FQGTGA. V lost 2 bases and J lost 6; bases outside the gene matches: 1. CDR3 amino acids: CASSLSGGNSPLHF. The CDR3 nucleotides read TGTGCCAGCAGCTTATCAGGGGGTAATTCACCCCTCCACTTT.

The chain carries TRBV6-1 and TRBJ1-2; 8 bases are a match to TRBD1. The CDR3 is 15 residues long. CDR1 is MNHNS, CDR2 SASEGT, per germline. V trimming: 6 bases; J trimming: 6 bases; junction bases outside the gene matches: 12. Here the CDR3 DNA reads TGTGCCAGCAGGGAACGGGGCAGGGGGCGCGATGGCTACACCTTC. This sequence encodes CASRERGRGRDGYTF.

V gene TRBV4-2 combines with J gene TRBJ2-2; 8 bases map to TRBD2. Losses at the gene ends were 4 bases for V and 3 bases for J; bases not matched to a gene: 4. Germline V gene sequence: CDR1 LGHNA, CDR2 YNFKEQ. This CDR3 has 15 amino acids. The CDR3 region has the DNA TGTGCCAGCAGCCGGGAAGCGGGGGACACCGGGGAGCTGTTTTTT. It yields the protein CASSREAGDTGELFF.

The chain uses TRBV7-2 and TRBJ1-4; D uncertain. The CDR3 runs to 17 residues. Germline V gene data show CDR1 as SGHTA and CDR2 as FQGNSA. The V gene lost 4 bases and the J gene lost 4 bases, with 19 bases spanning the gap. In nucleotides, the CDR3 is TGTGCCAGCAGCTCCGTGGGAGCGGGGTTGGGTAATGAAAAACTGTTTTTT. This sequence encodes CASSSVGAGLGNEKLFF.

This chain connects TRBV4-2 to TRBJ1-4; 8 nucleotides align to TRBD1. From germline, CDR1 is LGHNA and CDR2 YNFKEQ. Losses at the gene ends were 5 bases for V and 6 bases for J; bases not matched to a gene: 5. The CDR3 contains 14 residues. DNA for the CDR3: TGTGCCAGCAGCTCGGGACAGGCGGATGAAAAACTGTTTTTT. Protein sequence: CASSSGQADEKLFF.

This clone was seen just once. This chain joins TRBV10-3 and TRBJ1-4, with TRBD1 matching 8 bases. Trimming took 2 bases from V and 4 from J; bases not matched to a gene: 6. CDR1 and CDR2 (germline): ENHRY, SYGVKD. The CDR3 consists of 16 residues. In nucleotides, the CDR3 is TGTGCCATCAGTGAGGGGCCGACAGGGGTTAATGAAAAACTGTTTTTT. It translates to CAISEGPTGVNEKLFF.

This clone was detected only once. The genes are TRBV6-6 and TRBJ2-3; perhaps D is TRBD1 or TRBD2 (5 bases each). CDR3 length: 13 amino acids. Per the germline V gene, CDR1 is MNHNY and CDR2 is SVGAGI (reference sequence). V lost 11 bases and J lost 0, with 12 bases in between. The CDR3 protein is CAGRGPSTDTQYF. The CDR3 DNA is TGTGCCGGTCGGGGCCCTAGCACAGATACGCAGTATTTT.

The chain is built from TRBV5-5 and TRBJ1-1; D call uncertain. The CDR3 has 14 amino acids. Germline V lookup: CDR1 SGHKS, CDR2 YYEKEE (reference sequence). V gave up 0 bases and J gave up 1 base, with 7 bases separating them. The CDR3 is CASSLGAGNTEAFF. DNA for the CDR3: TGTGCCAGCAGCTTGGGAGCGGGGAACACTGAAGCTTTCTTT. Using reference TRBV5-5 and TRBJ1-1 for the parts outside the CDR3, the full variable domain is DAGVTQSPTHLIKTRGQQVTLRCSPISGHKSVSWYQQVLGQGPQFIFQYYEKEERGRGNFPDRFSARQFPNYSSELNVNALLLGDSALYLCASSLGAGNTEAFFGQGTRLTVV.

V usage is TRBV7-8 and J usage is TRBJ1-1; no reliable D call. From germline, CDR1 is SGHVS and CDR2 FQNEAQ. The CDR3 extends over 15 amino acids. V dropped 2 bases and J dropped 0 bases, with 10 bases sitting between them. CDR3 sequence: CASSLSQLMNTEAFF. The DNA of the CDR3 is TGTGCCAGCAGCTTAAGTCAGCTCATGAACACTGAAGCTTTCTTT.

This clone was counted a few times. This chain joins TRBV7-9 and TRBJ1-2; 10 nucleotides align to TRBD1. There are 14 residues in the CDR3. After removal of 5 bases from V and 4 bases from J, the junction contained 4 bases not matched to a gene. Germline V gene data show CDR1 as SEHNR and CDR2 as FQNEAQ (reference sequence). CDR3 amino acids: CASSQGQGPYGYTF. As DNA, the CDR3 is TGTGCCAGCAGCCAGGGACAGGGGCCCTATGGCTACACCTTC.